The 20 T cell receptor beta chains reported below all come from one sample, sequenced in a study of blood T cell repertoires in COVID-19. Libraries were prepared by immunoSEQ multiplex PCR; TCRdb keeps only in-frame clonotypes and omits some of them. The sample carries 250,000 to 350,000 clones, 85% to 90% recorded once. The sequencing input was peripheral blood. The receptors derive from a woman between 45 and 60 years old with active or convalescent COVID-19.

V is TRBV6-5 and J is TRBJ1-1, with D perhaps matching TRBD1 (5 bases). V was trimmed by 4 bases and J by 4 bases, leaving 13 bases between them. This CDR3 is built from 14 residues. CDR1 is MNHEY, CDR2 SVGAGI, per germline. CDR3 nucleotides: TGTGCCAGCAGTTTGGGGTGGGGGGGCACTGAAGCTTTCTTT. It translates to CASSLGWGGTEAFF.

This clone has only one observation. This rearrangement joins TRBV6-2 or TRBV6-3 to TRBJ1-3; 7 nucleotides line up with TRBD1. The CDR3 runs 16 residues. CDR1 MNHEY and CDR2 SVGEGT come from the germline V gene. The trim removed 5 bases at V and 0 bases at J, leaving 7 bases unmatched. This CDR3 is CASSRQGFVSGNTIYF. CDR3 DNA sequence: TGTGCCAGCAGTCGACAGGGATTCGTCTCTGGAAACACCATATATTTT.

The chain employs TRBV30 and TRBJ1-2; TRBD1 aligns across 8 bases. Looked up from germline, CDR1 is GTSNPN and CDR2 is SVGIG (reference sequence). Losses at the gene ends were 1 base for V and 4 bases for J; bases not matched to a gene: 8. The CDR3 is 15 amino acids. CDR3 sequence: CAWSASEGTGYGYTF. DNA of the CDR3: TGTGCCTGGAGTGCCAGTGAGGGGACAGGCTATGGCTACACCTTC.

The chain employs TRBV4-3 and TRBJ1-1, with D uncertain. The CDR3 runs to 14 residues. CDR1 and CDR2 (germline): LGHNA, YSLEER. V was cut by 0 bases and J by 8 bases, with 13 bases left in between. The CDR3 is CASSQDRRIGEAFF. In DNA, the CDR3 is TGCGCCAGCAGCCAAGATAGACGGATCGGGGAAGCTTTCTTT.

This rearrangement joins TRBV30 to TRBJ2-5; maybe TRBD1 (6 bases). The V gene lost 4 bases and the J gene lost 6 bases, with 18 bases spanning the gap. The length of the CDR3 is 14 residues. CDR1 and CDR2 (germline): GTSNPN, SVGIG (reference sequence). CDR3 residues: CAWTEDQGMQTQYF. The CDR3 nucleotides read TGTGCCTGGACAGAGGATCAGGGGATGCAGACCCAGTACTTC. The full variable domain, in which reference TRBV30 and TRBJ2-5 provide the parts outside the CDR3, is SQTIHQWPATLVQPVGSPLSLECTVEGTSNPNLYWYRQAAGRGLQLLFYSVGIGQISSEVPQNLSASRPQDRQFILSSKKLLLSDSGFYLCAWTEDQGMQTQYFGPGTRLLVL.

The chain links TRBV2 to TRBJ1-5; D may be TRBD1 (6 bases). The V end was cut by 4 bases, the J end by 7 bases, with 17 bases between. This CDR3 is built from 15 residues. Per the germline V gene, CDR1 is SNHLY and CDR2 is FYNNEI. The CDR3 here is CASSGGTRGQQPQHF. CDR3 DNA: TGTGCCAGCAGTGGAGGGACAAGGGGTCAACAGCCCCAGCATTTT.

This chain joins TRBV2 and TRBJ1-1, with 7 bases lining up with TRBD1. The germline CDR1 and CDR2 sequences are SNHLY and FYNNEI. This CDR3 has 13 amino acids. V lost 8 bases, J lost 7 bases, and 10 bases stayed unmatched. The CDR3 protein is CASGTGDEVEAFF. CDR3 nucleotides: TGTGCCAGCGGTACAGGGGACGAAGTTGAAGCTTTCTTT.

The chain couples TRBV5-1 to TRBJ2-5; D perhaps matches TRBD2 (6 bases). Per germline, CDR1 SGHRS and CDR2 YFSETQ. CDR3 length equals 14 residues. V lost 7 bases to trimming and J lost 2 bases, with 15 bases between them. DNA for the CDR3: TGCGCCAGCCGCCCTGGGAGGCGACAAGAGACCCAGTACTTC. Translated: CASRPGRRQETQYF.

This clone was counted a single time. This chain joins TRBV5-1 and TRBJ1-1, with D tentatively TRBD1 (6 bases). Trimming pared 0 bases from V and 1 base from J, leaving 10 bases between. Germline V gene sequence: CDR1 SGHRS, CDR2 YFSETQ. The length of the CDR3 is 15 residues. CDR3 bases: TGCGCCAGCAGCTTGGTAAGGGGGTCGAACACTGAAGCTTTCTTT. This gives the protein CASSLVRGSNTEAFF. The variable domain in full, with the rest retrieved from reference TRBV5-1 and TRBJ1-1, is KAGVTQTPRYLIKTRGQQVTLSCSPISGHRSVSWYQQTPGQGLQFLFEYFSETQRNKGNFPGRFSGRQFSNSRSEMNVSTLELGDSALYLCASSLVRGSNTEAFFGQGTRLTVV.

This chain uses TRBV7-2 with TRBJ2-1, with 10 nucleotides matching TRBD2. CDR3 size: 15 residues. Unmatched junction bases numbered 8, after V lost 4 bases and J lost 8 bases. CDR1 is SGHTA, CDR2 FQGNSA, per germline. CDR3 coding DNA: TGTGCCAGCAGCTCCCCCAGCGGGAGGGCCGATGAGCAGTTCTTC. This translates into CASSSPSGRADEQFF.

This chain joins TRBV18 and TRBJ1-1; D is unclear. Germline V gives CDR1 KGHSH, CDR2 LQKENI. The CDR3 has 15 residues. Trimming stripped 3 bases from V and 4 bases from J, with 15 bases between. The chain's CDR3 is CASSPQAGASTEAFF. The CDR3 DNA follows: TGTGCCAGCTCACCCCAGGCGGGCGCGAGCACTGAAGCTTTCTTT.

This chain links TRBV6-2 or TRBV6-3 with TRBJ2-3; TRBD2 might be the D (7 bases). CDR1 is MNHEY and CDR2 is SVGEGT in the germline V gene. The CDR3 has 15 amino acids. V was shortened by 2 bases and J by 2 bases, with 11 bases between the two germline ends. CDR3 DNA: TGTGCCAGCAGTTACGGGCGGGGGCCCACAGATACGCAGTATTTT. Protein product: CASSYGRGPTDTQYF.

CDR3 DNA sequence: TGTGCCAGCTCACCCGCTTTTTACTTCGGGACAGATGAAAAACTGTTTTTT. This translates into CASSPAFYFGTDEKLFF. This chain links TRBV18 with TRBJ1-4, with TRBD1 matching over 7 bases. The CDR3 is 17 residues long. Looked up from germline, CDR1 is KGHSH and CDR2 is LQKENI. The V and J ends lost 3 bases and 6 bases, in that order; junction bases with no gene match: 13.

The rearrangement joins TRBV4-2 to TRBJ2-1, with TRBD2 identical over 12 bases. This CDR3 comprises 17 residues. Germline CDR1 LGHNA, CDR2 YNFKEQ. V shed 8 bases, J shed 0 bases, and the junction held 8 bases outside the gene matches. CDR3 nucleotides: TGTGCCAGCGGGACTAGCGGGCACCGGAGCTCCTACAATGAGCAGTTCTTC. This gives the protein CASGTSGHRSSYNEQFF.

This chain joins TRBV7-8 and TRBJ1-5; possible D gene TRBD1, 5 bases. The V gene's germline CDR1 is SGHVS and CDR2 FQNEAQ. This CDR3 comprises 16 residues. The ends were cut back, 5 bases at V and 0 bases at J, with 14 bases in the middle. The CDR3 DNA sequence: TGTGCCAGCAGCCCCCTACAGGAGTATAGCAATCAGCCCCAGCATTTT. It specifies CASSPLQEYSNQPQHF.

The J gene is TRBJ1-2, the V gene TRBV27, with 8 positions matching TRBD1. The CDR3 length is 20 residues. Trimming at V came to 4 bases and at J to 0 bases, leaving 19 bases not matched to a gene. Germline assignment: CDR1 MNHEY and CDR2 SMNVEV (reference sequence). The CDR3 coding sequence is TGTGCCAGCAGTTCATTCAAGGGGCCGCAGGGGGCTAAAGCTAACTATGGCTACACCTTC. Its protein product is CASSSFKGPQGAKANYGYTF.

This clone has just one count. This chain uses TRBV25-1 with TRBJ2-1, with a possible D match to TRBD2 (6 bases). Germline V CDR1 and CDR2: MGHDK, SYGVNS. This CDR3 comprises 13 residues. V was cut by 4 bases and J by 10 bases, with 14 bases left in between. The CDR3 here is CASSVSGGGEQFF. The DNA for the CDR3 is TGTGCCAGCAGTGTATCTGGGGGAGGCGAGCAGTTCTTC.

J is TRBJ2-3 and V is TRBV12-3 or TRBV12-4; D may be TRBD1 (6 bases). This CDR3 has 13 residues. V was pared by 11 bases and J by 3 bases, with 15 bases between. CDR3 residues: CAVSLQGTDTQYF. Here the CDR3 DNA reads TGTGCCGTCTCACTCCAGGGGACAGATACGCAGTATTTT.

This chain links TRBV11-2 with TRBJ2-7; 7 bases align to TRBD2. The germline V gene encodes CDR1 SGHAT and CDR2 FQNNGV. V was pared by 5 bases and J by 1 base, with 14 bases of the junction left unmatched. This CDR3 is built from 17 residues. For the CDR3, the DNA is TGTGCCAGCAGCGATAATGGGTGGGGGGGGACGTCCTACGAGCAGTACTTC. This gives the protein CASSDNGWGGTSYEQYF.

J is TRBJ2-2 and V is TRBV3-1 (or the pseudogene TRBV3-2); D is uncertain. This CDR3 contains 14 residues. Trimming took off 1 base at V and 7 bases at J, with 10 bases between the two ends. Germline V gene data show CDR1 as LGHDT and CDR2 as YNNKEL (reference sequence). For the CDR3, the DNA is TGTGCCAGCAGCCAAGTCGGGTCCCACGGGGAGCTGTTTTTT. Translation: CASSQVGSHGELFF.